These 15 T cell receptor beta chains were all obtained from the same sample, sequenced in a study of blood T cell repertoires in COVID-19. Only in-frame clones appear in the TCRdb table, and some are missing; sequencing was by immunoSEQ multiplex PCR. There are roughly 200,000 clones in the sample; 88% occur only once, and around 1.5% lies in the top ten. The sample comprised peripheral blood. The receptors come from a man aged 18 to 29 with active or convalescent COVID-19.

The CDR3 DNA reads TGTGCCAGTAACCCCGGAGACCATGAAAAACTGTTTTTT. It specifies CASNPGDHEKLFF. The chain combines TRBV19 with TRBJ1-4; no reliable D call. The CDR3 sequence is 13 residues long. V lost 7 bases and J lost 6, with 12 bases in between. The germline V gene encodes CDR1 LNHDA and CDR2 SQIVND (reference sequence). Drawing the rest from reference TRBV19 and TRBJ1-4, the complete variable domain is DGGITQSPKYLFRKEGQNVTLSCEQNLNHDAMYWYRQDPGQGLRLIYYSQIVNDFQKGDIAEGYSVSREKKESFPLTVTSAQKNPTAFYLCASNPGDHEKLFFGSGTQLSVL.

This clone was counted once. This sequence joins TRBV27 and TRBJ2-7, with a tentative D call TRBD2 (5 bases). This CDR3 is 13 amino acids long. The germline V gene encodes CDR1 MNHEY and CDR2 SMNVEV (reference sequence). The germline V and J ends were trimmed by 5 bases and 7 bases, with 15 bases remaining between them. The CDR3 loop reads CASSTSGGREQYF. CDR3 nucleotide sequence: TGTGCCAGCAGTACGAGCGGTGGTAGAGAGCAGTACTTC.

This clone was counted only a few times. V gene TRBV9 combines with J gene TRBJ2-2; the match to TRBD2 covers 10 bases. The V and J ends lost 0 bases and 3 bases, in that order; junction bases with no gene match: 8. The CDR3 loop spans 18 amino acids. Germline V lookup: CDR1 SGDLS, CDR2 YYNGEE. The chain's CDR3 is CASSVEREGRVDTGELFF. The CDR3 nucleotides read TGTGCCAGCAGCGTAGAGCGGGAGGGCCGAGTTGACACCGGGGAGCTGTTTTTT.

This chain links TRBV19 with TRBJ1-3; no clear D gene. The V and J ends lost 1 base and 0 bases respectively, with 13 bases between them. The CDR3 length is 17 residues. Germline assignment: CDR1 LNHDA and CDR2 SQIVND (reference sequence). The CDR3: CASSIVTTFSSGNTIYF. The CDR3 DNA sequence: TGTGCCAGTAGTATAGTAACCACGTTCAGCTCTGGAAACACCATATATTTT.

J is TRBJ1-2 and V is TRBV18; 7 positions agree with TRBD1. The CDR3 consists of 15 residues. With 4 bases clipped from V and 2 bases from J, the junction kept 7 bases outside the gene matches. Germline loops: CDR1 KGHSH, CDR2 LQKENI. The CDR3: CASSQSGTANYGYTF. The CDR3 DNA reads as TGTGCCAGCTCACAATCCGGGACAGCGAACTATGGCTACACCTTC.

V gene TRBV10-3 combines with J gene TRBJ1-3; perhaps TRBD1 as D (6 bases). The CDR3 has 14 residues. Germline V gene lookup returns CDR1 ENHRY and CDR2 SYGVKD. Trimming took 2 bases from V and 1 from J, leaving 6 bases between them. CDR3 nucleotides: TGTGCCATCAGTGAGGACAGGTCTGGAAACACCATATATTTT. This translates into CAISEDRSGNTIYF.

This clone appeared a single time. The chain links TRBV30 to TRBJ1-1; unclear D gene. The V gene's germline CDR1 is GTSNPN and CDR2 SVGIG (reference sequence). Between the trimmed V and J ends, which lost 3 bases and 6 bases, there was a span of 14 bases. The CDR3 covers 13 residues. The CDR3 reads CAWSAQLMAEAFF. The CDR3, as DNA: TGTGCCTGGAGCGCACAGTTGATGGCTGAAGCTTTCTTT.

This rearrangement joins TRBV5-1 to TRBJ2-5; D unresolved. V was pared by 4 bases and J by 1 base, with 17 bases between. This CDR3 is 16 amino acids long. CDR1 and CDR2 from the germline V gene are SGHRS and YFSETQ. CDR3 amino acids: CASSTGELGFQETQYF. The DNA of the CDR3 is TGCGCCAGCAGCACCGGCGAATTGGGCTTCCAAGAGACCCAGTACTTC.

The chain carries TRBV20-1 and TRBJ1-2, with D possibly being TRBD1 (5 bases). The ends were cut back, 3 bases at V and 3 bases at J, with 17 bases in the middle. Germline CDR1 reads DFQATT; CDR2 reads SNEGSKA (reference sequence). CDR3 size: 15 residues. The chain's CDR3 is CSASDRTTGDYGYTF. The CDR3 bases are TGCAGTGCTAGTGACAGAACTACAGGAGACTATGGCTACACCTTC.

The V call is TRBV30, the J call TRBJ1-3; the D gene is possibly TRBD1 (6 bases). Trimming removed 0 bases from V and 0 bases from J, with 12 bases in between. Germline lookup yields CDR1 GTSNPN and CDR2 SVGIG (reference sequence). The CDR3 length is 16 residues. The CDR3 here is CAWSVRTVRSGNTIYF. As DNA, the CDR3 is TGTGCCTGGAGTGTTAGGACAGTCCGCTCTGGAAACACCATATATTTT. Supplemented by reference TRBV30 and TRBJ1-3, the full variable domain reads SQTIHQWPATLVQPVGSPLSLECTVEGTSNPNLYWYRQAAGRGLQLLFYSVGIGQISSEVPQNLSASRPQDRQFILSSKKLLLSDSGFYLCAWSVRTVRSGNTIYFGEGSWLTVV.

This chain uses TRBV14 with TRBJ1-4, with 7 nucleotides matching TRBD1. The CDR3 covers 15 residues. The ends lost 4 bases at V and 4 bases at J; junction bases unmatched: 6. CDR1 is SGHDN and CDR2 is FVKESK in the germline V gene. CDR3 residues: CASSLTGTVNEKLFF. The CDR3 DNA reads as TGTGCCAGCAGCCTGACCGGGACAGTTAATGAAAAACTGTTTTTT.

The chain couples TRBV27 to TRBJ1-2; 9 nucleotides agree with TRBD1. The CDR3 totals 15 residues. The V segment lost 4 bases and the J segment 8 bases; nucleotides outside the gene matches: 11. The germline V gene encodes CDR1 MNHEY and CDR2 SMNVEV (reference sequence). CDR3 sequence: CASSSTGGAIWGYTF. In DNA form, the CDR3 reads TGTGCCAGCAGTTCCACAGGGGGCGCGATCTGGGGCTACACCTTC.

This chain's CDR3 is CASGVQGYGSGYTF. As DNA, the CDR3 is TGCGCCAGCGGAGTACAGGGTTATGGAAGTGGCTACACCTTC. This chain connects TRBV4-3 to TRBJ1-2; D perhaps matches TRBD1 (6 bases). The CDR3 is 14 amino acids. Germline values: CDR1 LGHNA, CDR2 YSLEER. Trimming took off 8 bases at V and 7 bases at J, with 20 bases between the two ends.

V is TRBV6-1 and J is TRBJ2-7; D ambiguous. Germline V lookup: CDR1 MNHNS, CDR2 SASEGT. Trimming left V 6 bases short and J 4 bases short, with 16 bases between. The CDR3 covers 14 residues. CDR3 residues: CASSPRETIYEQYF. Here the CDR3 DNA reads TGTGCCAGCAGCCCCCGCGAAACCATATACGAGCAGTACTTC.

CDR3 DNA: TGCAGCGTTGAAGTTGTACCCCCAGGGGTGTACTTC. As protein: CSVEVVPPGVYF. The V call is TRBV29-1, the J call TRBJ2-5; the D gene is possibly TRBD1 (6 bases). The V end lost 1 base, the J end lost 13 bases, and 16 bases lay between the germline ends. CDR1 and CDR2 (germline): SQVTM, ANQGSEA. The CDR3 extends over 12 amino acids.